A single sample gave rise to the 9 T cell receptor beta chains below, sequenced in a study of human thymus T cells. The table came from immunoSEQ multiplex PCR; TCRdb's copy has only in-frame clones and leaves some out. The table lists some 72,000 clones, 90% to 98% of them singletons. Thymic tissue was derived from resections collected during corrective heart surgery. Sequenced material: thymus tissue. The receptor source for this set is a boy in the first two years of life with a congenital heart defect but otherwise immunologically healthy.

Only one count was recorded for this clone. The gene calls are TRBV5-1 and TRBJ2-7; 11 bases are shared with TRBD1. The germline gives CDR1 SGHRS, CDR2 YFSETQ. There are 14 residues in the CDR3. Losses at the gene ends were 4 bases for V and 3 bases for J; bases not matched to a gene: 3. CDR3 region: CASSTGQGGYEQYF. DNA of the CDR3: TGCGCCAGCAGCACGGGACAGGGGGGCTACGAGCAGTACTTC.

The chain recombines TRBV29-1 with TRBJ1-2; D is perhaps TRBD1 (5 bases). Germline V gene sequence: CDR1 SQVTM, CDR2 ANQGSEA. CDR3 length equals 14 residues. V lost 6 bases to trimming and J lost 8 bases, with 22 bases between them. The CDR3 here is CSVGSKGTSGGYTF. CDR3 coding DNA: TGCAGCGTGGGATCGAAAGGGACCTCGGGCGGCTACACCTTC.

The chain carries TRBV11-2 and TRBJ1-1, with a tentative D call TRBD1 (6 bases). Trimming cost V 6 bases and J 7 bases, with 9 bases left between them. The CDR3 is 11 amino acids. CDR1 SGHAT and CDR2 FQNNGV come from the germline V gene. CDR3 bases: TGTGCCAGCAGTCGGACAGTTGAAGCTTTCTTT. Translation gives CASSRTVEAFF.

V gene TRBV5-1 combines with J gene TRBJ2-2; TRBD1 matches at 7 bases. In germline, CDR1 is SGHRS, CDR2 YFSETQ. The V gene end was trimmed by 0 bases and the J gene end by 0 bases; junction bases not matched to a gene: 2. The CDR3 extends over 16 amino acids. The CDR3 spells CASSLGRGSNTGELFF. As DNA, the CDR3 is TGCGCCAGCAGCTTGGGCAGGGGGTCGAACACCGGGGAGCTGTTTTTT.

The chain carries TRBV6-1 and TRBJ1-1, with a weak D call TRBD1 (5 bases). The V gene lost 4 bases and the J gene lost 4 bases, with 28 bases spanning the gap. The CDR3 is 19 amino acids. Germline CDR1 reads MNHNS; CDR2 reads SASEGT. CDR3 amino acids: CASSASGRDGIIWGTEAFF. The CDR3 DNA follows: TGTGCCAGCAGTGCATCGGGTCGGGACGGAATAATATGGGGCACTGAAGCTTTCTTT.

The chain uses TRBV6-5 and TRBJ2-1; 8 bases map to TRBD1. The V segment lost 4 bases and the J segment 4 bases; nucleotides outside the gene matches: 6. Germline CDR1 and CDR2: MNHEY and SVGAGI. CDR3 length: 15 amino acids. In DNA form, the CDR3 reads TGTGCCAGCAGTTCACCGGGACAGGATTACAATGAGCAGTTCTTC. The encoded protein is CASSSPGQDYNEQFF.

This rearrangement joins TRBV11-3 to TRBJ2-5, with D unclear. This CDR3 is 18 amino acids long. The V gene lost 5 bases and the J gene lost 0 bases, with 22 bases spanning the gap. Germline V gene data show CDR1 as SGHNT and CDR2 as YENEEA. The CDR3 is CASSGPAFRPPHQETQYF. DNA of the CDR3: TGTGCCAGCAGCGGGCCGGCATTCCGACCACCCCACCAAGAGACCCAGTACTTC.

V gene TRBV18 combines with J gene TRBJ1-4, with 11 bases that match TRBD1. V lost 4 bases, J lost 7 bases, and 11 bases stayed unmatched. The CDR3 is 17 amino acids. Looked up from germline, CDR1 is KGHSH and CDR2 is LQKENI. This CDR3 reads CASSLQAGQGAFEKLFF. CDR3 sequence (DNA): TGTGCCAGCTCACTACAGGCCGGACAGGGGGCTTTTGAAAAACTGTTTTTT.

The rearrangement uses TRBV5-5 and TRBJ1-2; D might be TRBD1 (5 bases). Per the germline V gene, CDR1 is SGHKS and CDR2 is YYEKEE (reference sequence). The CDR3 runs 15 residues. The V and J ends lost 0 bases and 8 bases respectively, with 17 bases between them. CDR3 bases: TGTGCCAGCAGCTTGGATGGTGGCAGGGCTAAGGGCTACACCTTC. Protein product: CASSLDGGRAKGYTF.